Here is one T cell receptor (beta chain) with its context. The antigen is undetermined. V trimming: 4 bases; J trimming: 2 bases; junction bases outside the gene matches: 2. The CDR3 runs 13 residues. The germline V gene has CDR1 SGHKS and CDR2 YYEKEE (reference sequence). This specimen belongs to a study of shared clonotypes between healthy human individuals. Across the whole study: Every donor yielded three CD4 naive, three CD4 memory, two CD8 naive and one CD8 memory plate. Study findings and constraints: All-four-donor shared clonotypes had higher generation probabilities than non-shared clonotypes did. Around 5% of naive CD4 clonotypes were common to a few donors.

Template for every sorted-subset replicate PCR totaled approximately 200 ng DNA, 25,000 to 30,000 T cell genomes. TCRdb keeps only in-frame clones here, not all; method: immunoSEQ multiplex PCR. The sample gives 2.3 million or so clones, approximately 95% of which show up once; around 0.4% is in the top ten. The receptor's source is a man between 18 and 35 years old in good health. Some clones in this sample may be carry-over from other donors' samples. This chain joins TRBV5-5 and TRBJ1-2, with TRBD1 matching 7 bases. The sequencing sample was made of naive CD4+ T cells from PBMCs. Specified subset: CD45RA+ positively selected. The CDR3 region has the DNA TGTGCCAGCAGCAACAGGGGAAACTATGGCTACACCTTC. This sequence encodes CASSNRGNYGYTF.